This T cell receptor (beta chain) is from a study of T cell changes during pregnancy in multiple sclerosis. Profiled with immunoSEQ multiplex PCR; TCRdb holds only in-frame clones, not every one. The sample consists of over 45,000 clones, under 95% of them appearing once. V was clipped by 5 bases and J by 5 bases; unmatched bases: 14. This CDR3 contains 17 residues. Germline V lookup: CDR1 KGHSH, CDR2 LQKENI. V usage is TRBV18 and J usage is TRBJ2-7; 11 bases are a match to TRBD2. The input for sequencing was CD4+ T cells from peripheral blood mononuclear cells, taken in the second trimester of pregnancy. The clonotype was recovered from a female donor with multiple sclerosis, enrolled in a pregnancy study. CDR3 coding DNA: TGTGCCAGCTCAGCCCTACTAGCGGGGGCCTTCCCCCACGAGCAGTACTTC. It codes for CASSALLAGAFPHEQYF.